The sequence of this T cell receptor (beta chain) was determined in a study of cytomegalovirus exposure and HLA in healthy donors. General observations from the study: In a later analysis, donors in an Asian-associated ancestry cluster reportedly had fewer N-insertions in productive TCRs than the cohort mean. Rarity characterized most TCR sequences, yet some public TCRs appeared in many donors. A missense variant in DCLRE1C was later tied to TCR beta V- and J-gene trimming.

Primers: 60 Vbeta forward and 13 Jbeta reverse. Assay: immunoSEQ multiplex PCR; the TCRdb copy retains only in-frame clones and omits some. The table records roughly 100,000 clones, just under 70% of them present only once. This clone was recorded only once. Antigen: not known. V was clipped by 2 bases and J by 1 base, with 6 bases between them. Germline V CDR1 and CDR2: SGHTA, FQGNSA. This CDR3 has 14 residues. At the time of sampling, donors were nominally healthy, though unrecorded immune exposures were likely. The sample taken for sequencing was PBMCs. The rearrangement joins TRBV7-2 to TRBJ1-5, with TRBD1 as a possible D gene (5 bases). This clonotype was sampled from a woman in her forties or fifties in good health and CMV-seropositive. CDR3 DNA: TGTGCCAGCAGCTTAAGACAGAGCAATCAGCCCCAGCATTTT. Encoded protein: CASSLRQSNQPQHF.